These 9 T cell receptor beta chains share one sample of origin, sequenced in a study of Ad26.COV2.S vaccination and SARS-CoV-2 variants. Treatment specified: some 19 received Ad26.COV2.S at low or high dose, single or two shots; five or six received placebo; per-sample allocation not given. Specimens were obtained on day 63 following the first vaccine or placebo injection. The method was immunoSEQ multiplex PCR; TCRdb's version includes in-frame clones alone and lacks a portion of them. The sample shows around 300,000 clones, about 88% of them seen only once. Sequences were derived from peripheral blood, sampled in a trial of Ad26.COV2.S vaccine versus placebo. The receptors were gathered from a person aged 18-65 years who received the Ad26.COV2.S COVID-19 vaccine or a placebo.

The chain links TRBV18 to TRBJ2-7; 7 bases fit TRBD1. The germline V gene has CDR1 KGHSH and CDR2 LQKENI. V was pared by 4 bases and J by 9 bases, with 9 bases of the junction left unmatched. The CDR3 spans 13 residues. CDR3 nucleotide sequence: TGTGCCAGCTCACAGGACAGGAACTTGGTGCAGTACTTC. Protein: CASSQDRNLVQYF.

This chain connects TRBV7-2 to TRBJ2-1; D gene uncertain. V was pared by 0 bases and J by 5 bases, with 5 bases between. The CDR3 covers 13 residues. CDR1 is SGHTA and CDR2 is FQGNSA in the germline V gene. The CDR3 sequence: CASSLAPHNEQFF. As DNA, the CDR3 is TGTGCCAGCAGCTTAGCGCCTCACAATGAGCAGTTCTTC.

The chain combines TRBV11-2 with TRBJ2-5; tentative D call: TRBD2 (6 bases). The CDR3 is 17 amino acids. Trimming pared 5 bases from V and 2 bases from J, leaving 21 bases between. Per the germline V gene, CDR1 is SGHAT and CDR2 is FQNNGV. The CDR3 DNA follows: TGTGCCAGCAGCATTACCCCGGCTGGAGGGTTTCAAGAGACCCAGTACTTC. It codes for CASSITPAGGFQETQYF. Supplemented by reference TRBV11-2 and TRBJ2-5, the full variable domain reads EAGVAQSPRYKIIEKRQSVAFWCNPISGHATLYWYQQILGQGPKLLIQFQNNGVVDDSQLPKDRFSAERLKGVDSTLKIQPAKLEDSAVYLCASSITPAGGFQETQYFGPGTRLLVL.

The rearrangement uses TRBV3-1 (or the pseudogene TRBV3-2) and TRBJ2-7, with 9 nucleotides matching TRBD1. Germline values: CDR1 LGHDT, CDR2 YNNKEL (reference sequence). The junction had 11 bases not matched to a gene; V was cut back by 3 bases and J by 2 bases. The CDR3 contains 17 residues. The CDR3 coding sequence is TGTGCCAGCAGCCACCCCTCCTCGGGACAGGGAACCTACGAGCAGTACTTC. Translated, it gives CASSHPSSGQGTYEQYF.

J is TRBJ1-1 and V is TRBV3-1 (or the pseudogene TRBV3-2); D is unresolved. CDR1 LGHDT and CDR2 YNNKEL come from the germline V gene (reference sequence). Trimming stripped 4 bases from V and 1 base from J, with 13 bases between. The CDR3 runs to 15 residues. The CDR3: CASSLSHRTNTEAFF. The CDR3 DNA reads TGTGCCAGCAGCCTCTCCCATAGGACGAACACTGAAGCTTTCTTT.

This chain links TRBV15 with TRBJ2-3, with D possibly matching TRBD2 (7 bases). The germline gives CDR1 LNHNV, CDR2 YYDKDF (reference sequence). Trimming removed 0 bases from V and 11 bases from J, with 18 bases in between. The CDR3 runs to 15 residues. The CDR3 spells CATSRERGAGERQYF. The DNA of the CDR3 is TGTGCCACCAGCAGAGAACGGGGGGCGGGGGAGCGGCAGTATTTT.

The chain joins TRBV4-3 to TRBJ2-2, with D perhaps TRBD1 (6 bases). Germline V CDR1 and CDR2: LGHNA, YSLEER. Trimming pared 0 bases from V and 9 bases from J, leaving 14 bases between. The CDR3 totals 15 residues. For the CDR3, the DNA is TGCGCCAGCAGCCAAGATTTGGACGGACAGAGGGAGCTGTTTTTT. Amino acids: CASSQDLDGQRELFF.

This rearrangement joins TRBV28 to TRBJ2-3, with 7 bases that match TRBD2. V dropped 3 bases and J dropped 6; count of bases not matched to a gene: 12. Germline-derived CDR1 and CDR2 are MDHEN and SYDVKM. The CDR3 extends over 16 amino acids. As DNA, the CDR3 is TGTGCCAGCAGTTTGGCGCGGGAGACCTCCGTCGATACGCAGTATTTT. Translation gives CASSLARETSVDTQYF.

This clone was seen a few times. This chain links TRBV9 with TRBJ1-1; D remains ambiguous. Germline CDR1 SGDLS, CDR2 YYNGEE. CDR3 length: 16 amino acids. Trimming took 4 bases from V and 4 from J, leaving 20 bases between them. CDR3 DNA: TGTGCCAGCAGCCTCATATCTCTTTCGACGGGCACTGAAGCTTTCTTT. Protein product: CASSLISLSTGTEAFF.